Following are 23 T cell receptor beta chains from one sample sequenced in a study of cytomegalovirus exposure and HLA in healthy donors. PCR used 60 Vbeta primers and 13 Jbeta primers. The repertoire was sequenced with immunoSEQ multiplex PCR; TCRdb's copy has only in-frame clones and lacks some. The table lists 55,000 to 75,000 clones, approximately 81% of them singletons, with about 7.4% in the top ten. The sequenced sample was PBMCs. The receptors were sampled from a young woman in good health and CMV-seropositive.

This chain joins TRBV9 and TRBJ2-7; D possibly corresponds to TRBD2 (6 bases). This CDR3 comprises 14 residues. CDR1 is SGDLS, CDR2 YYNGEE, per germline. Trimming stripped 0 bases from V and 4 bases from J, with 11 bases between. CDR3 DNA: TGTGCCAGCAGCGTAGCGGGGGATCCTTACGAGCAGTACTTC. This gives the protein CASSVAGDPYEQYF.

A few counts support this clone. The V call is TRBV7-8, the J call TRBJ2-7, with 8 bases aligning to TRBD2. In germline, CDR1 is SGHVS, CDR2 FQNEAQ. The ends lost 3 bases at V and 2 bases at J; junction bases unmatched: 6. The CDR3 consists of 15 residues. CDR3 DNA sequence: TGTGCCAGCAGCTTCCGGGAGGGCCCGGCCTACGAGCAGTACTTC. Translating gives CASSFREGPAYEQYF.

This rearrangement joins TRBV30 to TRBJ1-3; a weak D match, TRBD1 (5 bases). The germline V gene has CDR1 GTSNPN and CDR2 SVGIG (reference sequence). V lost 0 bases and J 0 bases, leaving 15 bases between the germline ends. The CDR3 length is 17 residues. The CDR3, as DNA: TGTGCCTGGAGTGTACAGTGGGGCAGGGCCTCTGGAAACACCATATATTTT. It is translated as CAWSVQWGRASGNTIYF. Full variable domain (outside the CDR3, taken from reference TRBV30 and TRBJ1-3): SQTIHQWPATLVQPVGSPLSLECTVEGTSNPNLYWYRQAAGRGLQLLFYSVGIGQISSEVPQNLSASRPQDRQFILSSKKLLLSDSGFYLCAWSVQWGRASGNTIYFGEGSWLTVV.

In the case of this clone: A read error may produce the germline difference seen at one junction end. This chain connects TRBV5-1 to TRBJ2-1; possible D gene TRBD2, 6 bases. The CDR3 sequence is 15 residues long. Germline V gene lookup returns CDR1 SGHRS and CDR2 YFSETQ. The CDR3 DNA is TGCGCCATCAGCCCCCGGATAGCGGCATACAATGAGCAGTTCTTC. This gives the protein CAISPRIAAYNEQFF.

The J gene is TRBJ1-5, the V gene TRBV9; D gene uncertain. CDR3 length: 15 residues. Trimming cost V 4 bases and J 0 bases, with 11 bases left between them. The germline V gene encodes CDR1 SGDLS and CDR2 YYNGEE. The CDR3: CASSSLDSSNQPQHF. The CDR3 bases are TGTGCCAGCAGCTCCTTGGACTCTAGCAATCAGCCCCAGCATTTT. The full variable domain, its missing parts supplied by reference TRBV9 and TRBJ1-5, is DSGVTQTPKHLITATGQRVTLRCSPRSGDLSVYWYQQSLDQGLQFLIQYYNGEERAKGNILERFSAQQFPDLHSELNLSSLELGDSALYFCASSSLDSSNQPQHFGDGTRLSIL.

This chain connects TRBV7-9 to TRBJ2-7, with 8 positions matching TRBD1. CDR3 length: 13 amino acids. The junction had 4 bases not matched to a gene; V was cut back by 4 bases and J by 5 bases. Looked up from germline, CDR1 is SEHNR and CDR2 is FQNEAQ (reference sequence). CDR3 nucleotides: TGTGCCAGCAGCTCTCGACAGGGGAACGAGCAGTACTTC. Translation gives CASSSRQGNEQYF.

This clone was seen more than once but under ten times. V and J are TRBV19 and TRBJ1-5, with D tentatively TRBD1 (6 bases). Germline CDR1 is LNHDA and CDR2 is SQIVND (reference sequence). V was shortened by 0 bases and J by 3 bases, with 12 bases between the two germline ends. The CDR3 covers 16 residues. In DNA, the CDR3 is TGTGCCAGTAGTATAGATATAGGACAGATCAATCAGCCCCAGCATTTT. This gives the protein CASSIDIGQINQPQHF.

The genes are TRBV15 and TRBJ2-2; TRBD2 agrees at 9 bases. Germline V lookup: CDR1 LNHNV, CDR2 YYDKDF (reference sequence). V trimming: 3 bases; J trimming: 6 bases; junction bases outside the gene matches: 8. The CDR3 extends over 16 amino acids. As DNA, the CDR3 is TGTGCCACCAGCAGCGGGCTAGCGGGAATGGCCGGGGAGCTGTTTTTT. This translates into CATSSGLAGMAGELFF.

This rearrangement joins TRBV29-1 to TRBJ2-1, with 7 bases matching TRBD1. CDR3 length: 12 amino acids. Per germline, CDR1 SQVTM and CDR2 ANQGSEA. J gave up 3 bases and V 6 bases, and 2 bases lay outside the gene matches. The CDR3 loop is CSVWDSYNEQFF. The DNA for the CDR3 is TGCAGCGTATGGGACAGCTACAATGAGCAGTTCTTC.

This rearrangement joins TRBV6-1 to TRBJ2-5, with D maybe TRBD2 (7 bases). CDR1 is MNHNS, CDR2 SASEGT, per germline. V dropped 6 bases and J dropped 5 bases, with 16 bases sitting between them. The CDR3 is 14 residues long. This CDR3 is CASRSWGGEETQYF. As DNA, the CDR3 is TGTGCCAGCAGGTCGTGGGGGGGCGAGGAGACCCAGTACTTC.

The chain employs TRBV7-9 and TRBJ1-5, with D uncertain. Germline CDR1 and CDR2: SEHNR and FQNEAQ (reference sequence). The CDR3 loop spans 14 amino acids. V gave up 0 bases and J gave up 0 bases, with 3 bases separating them. The CDR3 sequence: CASSLAASNQPQHF. DNA for the CDR3: TGTGCCAGCAGCTTAGCGGCTAGCAATCAGCCCCAGCATTTT.

V gene TRBV9 combines with J gene TRBJ2-7; the D is unclear. The CDR3 covers 14 residues. V lost 4 bases to trimming and J lost 2 bases, with 13 bases between them. Germline CDR1 and CDR2: SGDLS and YYNGEE. CDR3 in DNA: TGTGCCAGCAGCCCCGGGTTGGGTCCCTACGAGCAGTACTTC. As protein: CASSPGLGPYEQYF.

The chain has TRBV14 and TRBJ1-5; D is possibly TRBD1 (6 bases). Germline V gene data show CDR1 as SGHDN and CDR2 as FVKESK. This CDR3 comprises 16 residues. V lost 3 bases to trimming and J lost 3 bases, with 15 bases between them. The CDR3 bases are TGTGCCAGCAGCCATCACAGGGTGTTAGACAATCAGCCCCAGCATTTT. Its translation: CASSHHRVLDNQPQHF.

The CDR3 spells CAWTSKGVGRTVRGYGYTF. The DNA for the CDR3 is TGTGCCTGGACCTCAAAAGGGGTAGGCAGAACCGTCAGAGGCTATGGCTACACCTTC. V usage is TRBV30 and J usage is TRBJ1-2; TRBD1 might be the D (5 bases). The CDR3 loop spans 19 amino acids. Germline V gives CDR1 GTSNPN, CDR2 SVGIG (reference sequence). Trimming shortened V by 4 bases and J by 4 bases, and 31 bases separated the two germline ends.

This chain uses TRBV9 with TRBJ2-3, with D perhaps matching TRBD2 (5 bases). CDR3 length: 14 amino acids. V was cut by 0 bases and J by 0 bases, with 5 bases left in between. Germline V gene data show CDR1 as SGDLS and CDR2 as YYNGEE. CDR3 nucleotides: TGTGCCAGCAGCGTAGAGCGGAGCACAGATACGCAGTATTTT. As protein: CASSVERSTDTQYF.

A single count supports this clone. V and J are TRBV5-1 and TRBJ2-1; 7 positions match TRBD2. The CDR3 totals 18 residues. The V and J ends lost 2 bases and 8 bases, in that order; junction bases with no gene match: 19. Germline loops: CDR1 SGHRS, CDR2 YFSETQ. The CDR3 loop reads CASSLRLAESMRLHEQFF. As DNA, the CDR3 is TGCGCCAGCAGCTTAAGGCTAGCGGAGAGTATGAGACTACATGAGCAGTTCTTC. Full variable domain (outside the CDR3, taken from reference TRBV5-1 and TRBJ2-1): KAGVTQTPRYLIKTRGQQVTLSCSPISGHRSVSWYQQTPGQGLQFLFEYFSETQRNKGNFPGRFSGRQFSNSRSEMNVSTLELGDSALYLCASSLRLAESMRLHEQFFGPGTRLTVL.

This clone was detected a few times. The chain has TRBV5-1 and TRBJ2-1, with D tentatively TRBD2 (5 bases). CDR1 SGHRS and CDR2 YFSETQ come from the germline V gene. The CDR3 sequence is 15 residues long. V lost 4 bases, J lost 4 bases, and 15 bases lay in between. The CDR3 sequence is CASSHRKAAYNEQFF. The CDR3 nucleotides read TGCGCCAGCAGCCACCGAAAAGCGGCATACAATGAGCAGTTCTTC.

This rearrangement joins TRBV6-1 to TRBJ1-5; TRBD1 might be the D (6 bases). Per germline, CDR1 MNHNS and CDR2 SASEGT. CDR3 length: 12 residues. The V and J ends lost 10 bases and 7 bases respectively, with 14 bases between them. The CDR3 protein is CATTQGLQPQHF. CDR3 DNA sequence: TGTGCCACGACACAGGGTCTGCAGCCCCAGCATTTT.

V is TRBV9 and J is TRBJ2-7, with D possibly TRBD2 on 5 matching bases. Germline CDR1 and CDR2: SGDLS and YYNGEE. CDR3 size: 13 residues. Trimming took off 2 bases at V and 0 bases at J, with 6 bases between the two ends. CDR3 loop: CASSVRASYEQYF. CDR3 coding DNA: TGTGCCAGCAGCGTGAGGGCCTCCTACGAGCAGTACTTC.

This clone was recorded a few times. The V and J genes are TRBV25-1 and TRBJ2-5; 10 bases map to TRBD2. The CDR3 is made up of 15 amino acids. V trimming: 5 bases; J trimming: 1 base; junction bases outside the gene matches: 4. Germline V gene lookup returns CDR1 MGHDK and CDR2 SYGVNS. DNA of the CDR3: TGTGCCAGCAGTTCCCTAGCGGGGGCCCAAGAGACCCAGTACTTC. As protein: CASSSLAGAQETQYF.

This clone was seen a handful of times. This chain connects TRBV19 to TRBJ1-5, with 9 bases that match TRBD1. The CDR3 loop spans 15 amino acids. J gave up 5 bases and V 4 bases, and 6 bases lay outside the gene matches. The germline V gene has CDR1 LNHDA and CDR2 SQIVND (reference sequence). The CDR3 DNA follows: TGTGCCAGTAGTACCACAGGGGGCCCTCATCAGCCCCAGCATTTT. Translating it yields CASSTTGGPHQPQHF.

This clone has only one observation. V is TRBV28 and J is TRBJ2-7; TRBD1 is a possible D gene (5 bases). The CDR3 totals 14 residues. Germline V gene lookup returns CDR1 MDHEN and CDR2 SYDVKM. Trimming pared 10 bases from V and 7 bases from J, leaving 23 bases between. For the CDR3, the DNA is TGTGCCACCACCCCGGACACCACCGTGTGGGAGCAGTACTTC. Translation: CATTPDTTVWEQYF.

V and J are TRBV4-1 and TRBJ2-7; 7 nucleotides agree with TRBD1. Germline V gene sequence: CDR1 MGHRA, CDR2 YSYEKL. CDR3 length: 14 amino acids. Trimming took 3 bases from V and 6 from J; bases not matched to a gene: 8. The CDR3 loop reads CASSHATGDGEQYF. As DNA, the CDR3 is TGCGCCAGCAGCCATGCTACAGGGGATGGCGAGCAGTACTTC.